The 20 T cell receptor beta chains in this list originate from one sample, sequenced in a study of blood T cell repertoires in COVID-19. Clones were sequenced by immunoSEQ multiplex PCR, and TCRdb holds only the in-frame ones, with some missing. This sample has some 150,000 clones; roughly 90% occur once, and the top ten carry about 2.3%. Material for sequencing was peripheral blood. Receptor source: a human donor in a cohort sampled during active COVID-19.

The chain couples TRBV7-9 to TRBJ2-3; 8 nucleotides align to TRBD2. The CDR3 spans 14 residues. J lost 6 bases, V lost 2 bases, and 4 bases had no gene match. The germline CDR1 and CDR2 sequences are SEHNR and FQNEAQ (reference sequence). The CDR3 DNA sequence: TGTGCCAGCAGCTTAACGGGGGGGCCGGATACGCAGTATTTT. Protein sequence: CASSLTGGPDTQYF.

The chain is built from TRBV6-5 and TRBJ2-7; D unclear. The V gene's germline CDR1 is MNHEY and CDR2 SVGAGI. Trimming shortened V by 0 bases and J by 0 bases, and 12 bases separated the two germline ends. This CDR3 has 16 residues. CDR3 region: CASSYSLDSNSYEQYF. The CDR3 region has the DNA TGTGCCAGCAGTTACTCCCTTGACTCCAACTCCTACGAGCAGTACTTC.

This clone came up once. The chain combines TRBV4-1 with TRBJ1-2, with TRBD1 as a possible D gene (6 bases). The V and J ends lost 0 bases and 8 bases respectively, with 16 bases between them. The CDR3 length is 15 residues. CDR1 is MGHRA and CDR2 is YSYEKL in the germline V gene. The CDR3 is CASSQEPTGLGGYTF. CDR3 in DNA: TGCGCCAGCAGCCAAGAACCTACAGGGTTAGGAGGCTACACCTTC.

This clone was found once. The chain combines TRBV11-2 with TRBJ1-2; TRBD1 matches at 8 bases. The CDR3 extends over 14 amino acids. CDR1 is SGHAT and CDR2 is FQNNGV in the germline V gene. The ends lost 5 bases at V and 5 bases at J; junction bases unmatched: 7. The CDR3 here is CASSPDRAGYGYTF. CDR3 coding DNA: TGTGCCAGCAGCCCGGACAGGGCTGGATATGGCTACACCTTC. The full variable domain, with the rest looked up from reference TRBV11-2 and TRBJ1-2, is EAGVAQSPRYKIIEKRQSVAFWCNPISGHATLYWYQQILGQGPKLLIQFQNNGVVDDSQLPKDRFSAERLKGVDSTLKIQPAKLEDSAVYLCASSPDRAGYGYTFGSGTRLTVV.

V and J are TRBV3-1 (or the pseudogene TRBV3-2) and TRBJ2-1; a weak D match, TRBD2 (6 bases). V was shortened by 0 bases and J by 9 bases, with 9 bases between the two germline ends. The CDR3 totals 13 residues. Germline V gene lookup returns CDR1 LGHDT and CDR2 YNNKEL (reference sequence). Here the CDR3 reads CASSQDSGVEQFF. CDR3 nucleotides: TGTGCCAGCAGCCAAGATTCGGGGGTTGAGCAGTTCTTC.

The V call is TRBV5-6, the J call TRBJ1-4; D not certain. The ends were cut back, 1 base at V and 5 bases at J, with 3 bases in the middle. CDR1 and CDR2 from the germline V gene are SGHDT and YYEEEE. CDR3 length: 12 amino acids. CDR3 sequence (DNA): TGTGCCAGCAGCTTGCAGAATGAAAAACTGTTTTTT. It translates to CASSLQNEKLFF.

The CDR3 sequence is CASSYRNSYEQYF. CDR3 nucleotide sequence: TGTGCCAGCAGTTACAGAAACTCCTACGAGCAGTACTTC. V and J are TRBV27 and TRBJ2-7; D is undetermined. Between the trimmed V and J ends, which lost 4 bases and 0 bases, there was a span of 7 bases. The CDR3 has 13 amino acids. Per germline, CDR1 MNHEY and CDR2 SMNVEV (reference sequence).

The gene calls are TRBV21-1 and TRBJ1-1; TRBD1 is the table's D call, not checked against the DNA. TRBV21-1 is a known pseudogene. There are 17 residues in the CDR3. This CDR3 reads CASSKTWDRGLNTEAFF. DNA of the CDR3: TGTGCCAGCAGCAAAACATGGGACAGGGGGTTGAACACTGAAGCTTTCTTT.

V gene TRBV29-1 combines with J gene TRBJ2-1; D is undetermined. Germline V gene lookup returns CDR1 SQVTM and CDR2 ANQGSEA. CDR3 length: 12 amino acids. The V gene lost 4 bases and the J gene lost 1 base, with 5 bases spanning the gap. The CDR3 coding sequence is TGCAGCGTTGCCGGGTCCTACAATGAGCAGTTCTTC. Its protein product is CSVAGSYNEQFF.

The rearrangement links TRBV7-4 to TRBJ1-6; weak D call: TRBD1 (6 bases). The CDR3 is 18 residues long. Trimming removed 1 base at V and 9 bases at J, with 22 bases between. Germline CDR1 is SGHVT and CDR2 is SQSDAQ. The CDR3 reads CASSLGRYRERYGSPLHF. The CDR3 DNA sequence: TGTGCCAGCAGCTTAGGGCGGTACAGGGAGAGGTATGGTTCACCCCTCCACTTT.

The V call is TRBV30, the J call TRBJ2-1, with D tentatively TRBD2 (6 bases). Germline assignment: CDR1 GTSNPN and CDR2 SVGIG (reference sequence). V shed 1 base and J shed 4 bases, with 17 bases lying between them. The CDR3 contains 16 residues. The CDR3 loop is CAWSAQSGTLYNEQFF. The CDR3 DNA reads as TGTGCCTGGAGTGCCCAGTCCGGGACTTTATACAATGAGCAGTTCTTC.

This chain joins TRBV5-8 and TRBJ2-2; D is uncertain. Germline V CDR1 and CDR2: SGHTS, YDEGEE. Trimming removed 3 bases from V and 0 bases from J, with 12 bases in between. The CDR3 has 16 amino acids. The CDR3 is CASSSGRVANTGELFF. CDR3 sequence (DNA): TGTGCCAGCAGCTCTGGCCGTGTTGCGAACACCGGGGAGCTGTTTTTT. The variable domain in full, completed from reference TRBV5-8 and TRBJ2-2, reads EAGVTQSPTHLIKTRGQQATLRCSPISGHTSVYWYQQALGLGLQFLLWYDEGEERNRGNFPPRFSGRQFPNYSSELNVNALELEDSALYLCASSSGRVANTGELFFGEGSRLTVL.

The V call is TRBV12-3 or TRBV12-4, the J call TRBJ2-3; D gene unclear. The CDR3 is made up of 13 amino acids. V was cut by 7 bases and J by 2 bases, with 10 bases left in between. The CDR3 bases are TGTGCCAGCACCCTTCGGGTCACAGATACGCAGTATTTT. This translates into CASTLRVTDTQYF.

The V call is TRBV6-2 or TRBV6-3, the J call TRBJ1-5; D possibly corresponds to TRBD1 (5 bases). Germline V gene sequence: CDR1 MNHEY, CDR2 SVGEGT. The CDR3 is 11 amino acids. The germline V and J ends were trimmed by 3 bases and 9 bases, with 6 bases remaining between them. CDR3 in amino acids: CASSYQGPQHF. The CDR3 DNA reads as TGTGCCAGCAGTTATCAGGGGCCCCAGCATTTT.

This chain joins TRBV15 and TRBJ1-5, with D hard to call. CDR1 is LNHNV and CDR2 is YYDKDF in the germline V gene (reference sequence). This CDR3 has 12 amino acids. Trimming left V 8 bases short and J 3 bases short, with 8 bases between. The CDR3 DNA sequence: TGTGCCACCGGAGGTTTCAATCAGCCCCAGCATTTT. Its translation is CATGGFNQPQHF.

J is TRBJ1-2 and V is TRBV3-1 (or the pseudogene TRBV3-2); D might be TRBD1 (5 bases). The CDR3 has 14 residues. Per the germline V gene, CDR1 is LGHDT and CDR2 is YNNKEL (reference sequence). V was trimmed by 2 bases and J by 1 base, leaving 8 bases between them. CDR3 region: CASSQLTVNYGYTF. CDR3 DNA sequence: TGTGCCAGCAGCCAATTGACAGTTAACTATGGCTACACCTTC.

The chain uses TRBV2 and TRBJ1-1; a weak D match, TRBD1 (5 bases). The CDR3 consists of 11 residues. In germline, CDR1 is SNHLY, CDR2 FYNNEI. Trimming took off 5 bases at V and 8 bases at J, with 9 bases between the two ends. CDR3 region: CASSPTGEAFF. Here the CDR3 DNA reads TGTGCCAGCAGTCCAACAGGCGAAGCTTTCTTT.

This clone has just a few counts. The CDR3 bases are TGTGCCAGCAGTTCCCAGACAGGGCGGCGGCAGCCCCAGCATTTT. Amino acids: CASSSQTGRRQPQHF. The genes are TRBV6-2 or TRBV6-3 and TRBJ1-5; 7 bases match TRBD1. Germline V gene lookup returns CDR1 MNHEY and CDR2 SVGEGT. The V gene end was trimmed by 4 bases and the J gene end by 7 bases; junction bases not matched to a gene: 10. The CDR3 runs 15 residues.

To note about this clone: This sample includes further DNA sequences coding for the same CDR3. The rearrangement uses TRBV3-1 (or the pseudogene TRBV3-2) and TRBJ1-2; a possible D gene is TRBD1 (5 bases). The germline CDR1 and CDR2 sequences are LGHDT and YNNKEL (reference sequence). The CDR3 runs to 13 residues. V was trimmed by 1 base and J by 6 bases, leaving 9 bases between them. The CDR3 here is CASSQVGGNGYTF. The CDR3 nucleotides are TGTGCCAGCAGCCAAGTGGGGGGTAATGGCTACACCTTC.

The V call is TRBV2, the J call TRBJ2-2, with a tentative D call TRBD2 (6 bases). CDR1 and CDR2 (germline): SNHLY, FYNNEI. CDR3 length: 15 residues. The V and J ends lost 5 bases and 6 bases respectively, with 16 bases between them. This CDR3 is CASSPGPWGAGELFF. Written as DNA, the CDR3 is TGTGCCAGCAGTCCCGGGCCCTGGGGGGCCGGGGAGCTGTTTTTT.